These 10 T cell receptor beta chains share one sample of origin, sequenced in a study of blood T cells in healthy people across ages. Primers used in a second PCR of about 6 to 11 cycles were a sample-barcoded 5' primer and a J-beta primer mix. TCRdb passed the 5' RACE reads through MiXCR, listing each CDR3 protein once. Among 800,000 or so distinct CDR3 sequences, less than 60% were seen once, and the ten largest hold 18%. Specimen: blood. These receptors came from a man older than 75 in good health.

This clonotype was recorded a few times. V usage is TRBV20-1 and J usage is TRBJ1-5; D is unclear. In germline, CDR1 is DFQATT, CDR2 SNEGSKA (reference sequence). The CDR3 runs to 16 residues. V was clipped by 5 bases and J by 0 bases, with 17 bases between them. CDR3 loop: CSAPLAGENSNQPQHF. The CDR3 DNA reads as TGCAGTGCTCCTCTCGCGGGAGAAAATAGCAATCAGCCCCAGCATTTT.

This clonotype was counted ten times or more. The J gene is TRBJ2-3, the V gene TRBV29-1; a weak D match, TRBD2 (6 bases). Germline V gene sequence: CDR1 SQVTM, CDR2 ANQGSEA. The germline V and J ends were trimmed by 3 bases and 0 bases, with 7 bases remaining between them. This CDR3 is built from 13 residues. As DNA, the CDR3 is TGCAGCGTTGATAGCGGAAGCACAGATACGCAGTATTTT. It specifies CSVDSGSTDTQYF.

V usage is TRBV7-2 and J usage is TRBJ2-1; 9 nucleotides line up with TRBD2. The junction had 6 bases not matched to a gene; V was cut back by 5 bases and J by 4 bases. CDR3 length: 15 residues. CDR1 is SGHTA and CDR2 is FQGNSA in the germline V gene. The CDR3 reads CASSTGTSPYNEQFF. CDR3 bases: TGTGCCAGCAGCACAGGGACTAGCCCGTACAATGAGCAGTTCTTC. The full variable domain, its missing parts supplied by reference TRBV7-2 and TRBJ2-1, is GAGVSQSPSNKVTEKGKDVELRCDPISGHTALYWYRQSLGQGLEFLIYFQGNSAPDKSGLPSDRFSAERTGGSVSTLTIQRTQQEDSAVYLCASSTGTSPYNEQFFGPGTRLTVL.

The V and J genes are TRBV24-1 and TRBJ2-1; no definite D call. The germline V gene has CDR1 KGHDR and CDR2 SFDVKD. The length of the CDR3 is 11 residues. V lost 6 bases to trimming and J lost 8 bases, with 7 bases between them. In DNA form, the CDR3 reads TGTGCCACCAGTCAAAACGATGAGCAGTTCTTC. Its protein is CATSQNDEQFF.

CDR3 sequence: CASSLGSGHNEQFF. The CDR3 bases are TGTGCCAGCAGTTTGGGGAGCGGACACAATGAGCAGTTCTTC. J is TRBJ2-1 and V is TRBV27, with D perhaps matching TRBD2 (5 bases). The CDR3 consists of 14 residues. Trimming took 3 bases from V and 5 from J, leaving 11 bases between them. Germline V gene lookup returns CDR1 MNHEY and CDR2 SMNVEV (reference sequence).

The genes are TRBV7-2 and TRBJ2-7; D remains unclear. The CDR3 totals 12 residues. V was trimmed by 5 bases and J by 3 bases, leaving 8 bases between them. CDR1 is SGHTA and CDR2 is FQGNSA in the germline V gene. Here the CDR3 DNA reads TGTGCCAGCAGCCCTTCGGACTACGAGCAGTACTTC. Translating it yields CASSPSDYEQYF.

The V call is TRBV7-3, the J call TRBJ1-1; no definite D call. Germline V gene lookup returns CDR1 SGHTA and CDR2 FQGTGA. CDR3 size: 14 residues. Trimming cost V 5 bases and J 1 base, with 11 bases left between them. CDR3 nucleotide sequence: TGTGCCAGCAGCATGGACCGGTGGAACACTGAAGCTTTCTTT. Amino acids: CASSMDRWNTEAFF.

Remarks on this clonotype: A much larger clone differs from this one at a single base, so this may be a read error. V usage is TRBV11-2 and J usage is TRBJ2-5; D is undetermined. The germline V gene has CDR1 SGHAT and CDR2 FQNNGV. There are 15 residues in the CDR3. V lost 4 bases, J lost 2 bases, and 14 bases lay in between. In DNA form, the CDR3 reads TGTGCCAGCAGCTCAACCGACGGATTTCAAGAGACCCAGTACTTC. Its translation: CASSSTDGFQETQYF.

This clonotype was found a few times. A read error is possible here, since a much larger clone lies one base away. The chain joins TRBV11-2 to TRBJ2-1; 9 nucleotides match TRBD2. The V and J ends lost 1 base and 4 bases, in that order; junction bases with no gene match: 2. The CDR3 spans 15 residues. The germline CDR1 and CDR2 sequences are SGHAT and FQNNGV. CDR3 bases: TGTGCCAGCAGCTTAGTAGCGGGAGAATACAATGAGCAGTTCTTC. Amino acids: CASSLVAGEYNEQFF.

The chain couples TRBV13 to TRBJ2-1; no definite D call. V lost 6 bases, J lost 9 bases, and 9 bases lay in between. The CDR3 has 11 amino acids. From germline, CDR1 is PRHDT and CDR2 FYEKMQ (reference sequence). The DNA for the CDR3 is TGTGCCAGCAGTAAAGAGAGTGAGCAGTTCTTC. It encodes CASSKESEQFF.